Listed below are T cell receptor beta chains from one sample, sequenced in a study of Ad26.COV2.S vaccination and SARS-CoV-2 variants. The assay was immunoSEQ multiplex PCR, and TCRdb's table has in-frame clones only and misses some. Here the sample spans roughly 380,000 clones, around 90% being singletons. Sequencing was performed on peripheral blood, taken after recovery from COVID-19. Receptors originate from a human donor who had recovered from COVID-19. The CDR3 runs from the conserved cysteine through the conserved F or W. A D gene is named only where the DNA matches it firmly. Size tells how often a clone was seen (once, few, many) or the class of an expanded clone, and some rows leave it out.

CDR3 | DNA | D | V | length | size | J
CASSERTGGFYEQYF | TGTGCCAGCAGTGAAAGGACAGGGGGCTTCTACGAGCAGTACTTC | TRBD1 | TRBV2 | 15 | . | TRBJ2-7
CASSFRQGNTEAFF | TGTGCCAGCAGTTTTCGACAGGGGAACACTGAAGCTTTCTTT | TRBD1 | TRBV27 | 14 | . | TRBJ1-1
CASSYSRGGLTDTQYF | TGTGCCAGCAGTTACTCGCGGGGGGGACTCACAGATACGCAGTATTTT | TRBD2 | TRBV6-2/TRBV6-3 | 16 | . | TRBJ2-3
CASSDREDRDSETQYF | TGTGCCAGCAGCGACAGAGAGGACAGGGATTCGGAGACCCAGTACTTC | TRBD1 | TRBV7-9 | 16 | . | TRBJ2-5
CASSFSTAMNTEAFF | TGTGCCAGCAGCTTTAGCACAGCTATGAACACTGAAGCTTTCTTT | . | TRBV5-4 | 15 | . | TRBJ1-1
CASSLDRGSYEQYF | TGTGCCAGCAGCTTGGACAGGGGTAGCTACGAGCAGTACTTC | TRBD1 | TRBV5-6 | 14 | . | TRBJ2-7
CSAPRGGGAFF | TGCAGTGCCCCGAGGGGAGGGGGAGCTTTCTTT | . | TRBV20-1 | 11 | . | TRBJ1-1
CASSQRASGNTIYF | TGCGCCAGCAGCCAAAGGGCGTCCGGAAACACCATATATTTT | . | TRBV4-1 | 14 | once | TRBJ1-3
CASSVAREDYGYTF | TGTGCCAGCAGCGTAGCCAGGGAGGACTATGGCTACACCTTC | . | TRBV9 | 14 | . | TRBJ1-2
CATSREGSRSTGELFF | TGTGCCACCAGCAGGGAGGGGTCCAGGAGCACCGGGGAGCTGTTTTTT | . | TRBV15 | 16 | . | TRBJ2-2
CASSLNRGENYGYTF | TGCGCCAGCAGTCTTAACAGGGGGGAGAACTATGGCTACACCTTC | TRBD1 | TRBV5-1 | 15 | . | TRBJ1-2
CASSEVASGGLIQETQYF | TGTGCCAGCAGTGAAGTGGCTAGCGGGGGGCTGATCCAAGAGACCCAGTACTTC | TRBD2 | TRBV6-1 | 18 | . | TRBJ2-5
CASSPRTPSGAMNTEAFF | TGTGCCAGCTCGCCGAGGACACCATCAGGAGCGATGAACACTGAAGCTTTCTTT | . | TRBV18 | 18 | . | TRBJ1-1
CASSYSPSGGRDTQYF | TGTGCCAGCAGTTACTCGCCTAGCGGGGGGAGGGATACGCAGTATTTT | TRBD2 | TRBV6-5 | 16 | . | TRBJ2-3
CASSLGGGDTDTQYF | TGTGCCAGCAGCCTAGGCGGAGGGGACACAGATACGCAGTATTTT | . | TRBV9 | 15 | . | TRBJ2-3
CASSTGVTEAFF | TGTGCCAGCAGTACAGGGGTCACTGAAGCTTTCTTT | TRBD1 | TRBV6-5 | 12 | . | TRBJ1-1
CASSLRQFPSIVAQHF | TGTGCCAGCTCACTACGACAGTTTCCTTCAATAGTGGCCCAGCATTTT | . | TRBV18 | 16 | . | TRBJ1-5
CASSSRQGWVGGYTF | TGTGCCAGCAGCTCCCGACAGGGTTGGGTTGGTGGCTACACCTTC | TRBD1 | TRBV5-6 | 15 | . | TRBJ1-2